This TCR beta chain was captured by sequencing in a study of blood T cells in healthy people across ages. Study observations and caveats: What prevented conclusive comparison of naive and antigen-experienced cells was that PBMCs were unsorted.

The length of the CDR3 is 12 residues. The V end was cut by 10 bases, the J end by 5 bases, with 14 bases between. Germline assignment: CDR1 MDHEN and CDR2 SYDVKM. Through a sample-barcoded 5' primer and a J-beta primer mix, a second PCR was run for about 6 to 11 cycles. TCRdb re-analysed the 5' RACE reads in MiXCR, keeping a single row per CDR3 protein. In the table there are about 1.5 million distinct CDR3 sequences, around two fifths of which are singletons. Worth noting for this clonotype: Its antigen remains unidentified.

This TCR came from a woman aged 18-29 years in good health. Material for sequencing was blood. V and J are TRBV28 and TRBJ2-5, with D unresolved. In DNA, the CDR3 is TGTGCCATTACGAGACTCGGGGAGACCCAGTACTTC. Amino acid sequence: CAITRLGETQYF. Full variable domain (missing parts from reference TRBV28 and TRBJ2-5): DVKVTQSSRYLVKRTGEKVFLECVQDMDHENMFWYRQDPGLGLRLIYFSYDVKMKEKGDIPEGYSVSREKKERFSLILESASTNQTSMYLCAITRLGETQYFGPGTRLLVL.